One sample yielded the 27 T cell receptor beta chains listed below, sequenced in a study of molecular identifiers for immune sequencing clone quantification (dated by TCRdb to 2016 to 2018). The library relied on PCR. Sequencing used a NextSeq 500. The public sequencing data were trimmed at Q25 with fastp and processed into clonotypes with MiXCR by TCRdb, which kept only in-frame beta chains. Entries that share a CDR3 protein sequence are merged under the most common genes and DNA. This sample lists about 330,000 distinct CDR3 sequences; about 23% were detected once. 0.65% to 0.75% of the sample rests with the top ten. The specimen was naive CD8+ T cells from blood, with Jurkat cell RNA spiked in. This sample's cell subset or site label indicates: FACS-sorted CD8+CD4-CCR7+CD45RA+ naive T cells. These receptors originate from a human donor in good health. Some libraries in this study had Jurkat cell RNA spiked in.

V and J are TRBV28 and TRBJ1-2; no clear D gene. In germline, CDR1 is MDHEN, CDR2 SYDVKM. There are 16 residues in the CDR3. V was pared by 7 bases and J by 4 bases, with 22 bases between. The CDR3 sequence is CASTPSPRLGIYGYTF. DNA for the CDR3: TGTGCCAGCACCCCTTCTCCCAGACTCGGGATCTATGGCTACACCTTC.

The chain employs TRBV6-5 and TRBJ2-3; TRBD2 matches 9 bases. The V segment lost 6 bases and the J segment 0 bases; nucleotides outside the gene matches: 4. CDR1 is MNHEY, CDR2 SVGAGI, per germline. The CDR3 is 15 residues long. CDR3 region: CASSQSGRSTDTQYF. In DNA form, the CDR3 reads TGTGCCAGCAGCCAGAGCGGGAGGAGCACAGATACGCAGTATTTT.

There are many counts of this clonotype. The rearrangement links TRBV9 to TRBJ1-1, with 7 nucleotides matching TRBD1. Germline V gene sequence: CDR1 SGDLS, CDR2 YYNGEE. After removal of 4 bases from V and 0 bases from J, the junction contained 9 bases not matched to a gene. There are 16 residues in the CDR3. In DNA form, the CDR3 reads TGTGCCAGCAGCCCTAGACAGGGCCTCGTGAACACTGAAGCTTTCTTT. This encodes CASSPRQGLVNTEAFF.

This clonotype has only a few counts. This chain joins TRBV24-1 and TRBJ1-5, with 7 bases aligning to TRBD1. V trimming: 6 bases; J trimming: 4 bases; junction bases outside the gene matches: 26. Germline V gene lookup returns CDR1 KGHDR and CDR2 SFDVKD. CDR3 size: 21 residues. The CDR3 sequence is CATSPPLGEGPDRVDNQPQHF. CDR3 in DNA: TGTGCCACCAGTCCCCCCCTTGGTGAGGGGCCTGACAGGGTGGATAATCAGCCCCAGCATTTT.

This clonotype was detected many times. The chain uses TRBV29-1 and TRBJ1-1; D is undetermined. The germline V and J ends were trimmed by 7 bases and 4 bases, with 7 bases remaining between them. Germline CDR1 and CDR2: SQVTM and ANQGSEA. The length of the CDR3 is 10 residues. The CDR3 spells CSGGPTEAFF. The CDR3 nucleotides are TGCAGCGGAGGTCCCACTGAAGCTTTCTTT.

This clonotype was seen a handful of times. The chain links TRBV7-6 to TRBJ2-3; D perhaps matches TRBD2 (7 bases). V dropped 5 bases and J dropped 2 bases, with 17 bases sitting between them. CDR3 length: 16 amino acids. Germline CDR1 is SGHVS and CDR2 is FNYEAQ. The CDR3 DNA is TGTGCCAGCAGCCCAAGTCCGCGGGGGCTCACAGATACGCAGTATTTT. Its protein is CASSPSPRGLTDTQYF.

Only a few counts were recorded for this clonotype. The rearrangement links TRBV5-1 to TRBJ2-6; D uncertain. This CDR3 is 15 amino acids long. Trimming took off 6 bases at V and 0 bases at J, with 10 bases between the two ends. The germline V gene encodes CDR1 SGHRS and CDR2 YFSETQ. Here the CDR3 DNA reads TGCGCCAGCAACTCCCCATCCTCTGGGGCCAACGTCCTGACTTTC. Translated: CASNSPSSGANVLTF.

On this clonotype: A much larger clone lies one base from this, so it may be a read error. This chain links TRBV20-1 with TRBJ2-3, with 15 bases that match TRBD2. CDR1 and CDR2 from the germline V gene are DFQATT and SNEGSKA (reference sequence). The CDR3 loop spans 15 amino acids. V shed 6 bases, J shed 4 bases, and the junction held 5 bases outside the gene matches. The CDR3 loop is CSAHGLAGGPDTQYF. The CDR3 bases are TGCAGTGCCCACGGACTAGCGGGAGGGCCAGATACGCAGTATTTT.

V is TRBV4-3 and J is TRBJ2-1; 8 positions agree with TRBD2. Per the germline V gene, CDR1 is LGHNA and CDR2 is YSLEER. With V trimmed by 3 bases and J by 5 bases, 9 bases remained unmatched. The CDR3 extends over 16 amino acids. The CDR3 DNA follows: TGCGCCAGCAGCCACCTACTAGCGGCGACCGACAATGAGCAGTTCTTC. This translates into CASSHLLAATDNEQFF.

This chain links TRBV4-2 with TRBJ2-3, with 10 nucleotides matching TRBD2. This CDR3 region has 17 residues. CDR1 and CDR2 from the germline V gene are LGHNA and YNFKEQ. Trimming took 1 base from V and 4 from J; bases not matched to a gene: 8. CDR3 bases: TGTGCCAGCAGCCAAGTTCCTAGCGGGAGTTTGGCAGATACGCAGTATTTT. The encoded protein is CASSQVPSGSLADTQYF.

Comment on this clonotype: This clone may be a read error of a much larger clone one base away. The chain recombines TRBV5-6 with TRBJ2-3, with D unresolved. The CDR3 spans 14 residues. Per germline, CDR1 SGHDT and CDR2 YYEEEE. CDR3 nucleotide sequence: TGTCCCAGCAGCTTGTTCGCCGATGCAGATACGCAGTATTTT. Protein: CPSSLFADADTQYF.

V is TRBV7-8 and J is TRBJ2-1; D may correspond to TRBD1 or TRBD2 (6 bases each). Trimming removed 5 bases from V and 9 bases from J, with 8 bases in between. Germline CDR1 reads SGHVS; CDR2 reads FQNEAQ. The CDR3 covers 11 residues. CDR3 residues: CASSTGAEQFF. In DNA, the CDR3 is TGTGCCAGCAGCACGGGGGCTGAGCAGTTCTTC.

This clonotype occurred many times. J is TRBJ2-3 and V is TRBV9; TRBD2 aligns across 10 bases. V gave up 4 bases and J gave up 2 bases; unmatched junction bases: 4. Looked up from germline, CDR1 is SGDLS and CDR2 is YYNGEE. This CDR3 spans 15 amino acids. The CDR3 nucleotides are TGTGCCAGCAGCCCAGGGACTAGCGCCACAGATACGCAGTATTTT. Translated, it gives CASSPGTSATDTQYF.

This clonotype was observed at least ten times. This chain uses TRBV5-6 with TRBJ1-1; no clear D gene. V lost 4 bases to trimming and J lost 3 bases, with 7 bases between them. CDR3 length: 12 residues. Germline V gives CDR1 SGHDT, CDR2 YYEEEE. CDR3 nucleotide sequence: TGTGCCAGCAGCCGCGGGGACACTGAAGCTTTCTTT. Translation: CASSRGDTEAFF.

This clonotype was detected a few times. This chain uses TRBV4-1 with TRBJ2-5; D unresolved. Germline values: CDR1 MGHRA, CDR2 YSYEKL. The V end lost 1 base, the J end lost 5 bases, and 5 bases lay between the germline ends. The CDR3 runs 12 residues. CDR3 DNA: TGCGCCAGCAGCCAAGGGTTCGAGACCCAGTACTTC. This sequence encodes CASSQGFETQYF.

This clonotype was detected ten times or more. V usage is TRBV7-9 and J usage is TRBJ2-7; a weak D match, TRBD1 (6 bases). V was cut by 5 bases and J by 5 bases, with 16 bases left in between. Germline loops: CDR1 SEHNR, CDR2 FQNEAQ (reference sequence). The CDR3 length is 14 residues. The CDR3 sequence is CASSQGQGMDEQYF. The CDR3 DNA is TGTGCCAGCAGCCAGGGCCAGGGGATGGACGAGCAGTACTTC. The whole variable domain, remainder taken from reference TRBV7-9 and TRBJ2-7, is DTGVSQNPRHKITKRGQNVTFRCDPISEHNRLYWYRQTLGQGPEFLTYFQNEAQLEKSRLLSDRFSAERPKGSFSTLEIQRTEQGDSAMYLCASSQGQGMDEQYFGPGTRLTVT.

This clonotype was seen once. Possible read error: a much larger clone is one base away. The CDR3 end shows no conserved phenylalanine or tryptophan, and so a read error is likely. The chain recombines TRBV11-2 with TRBJ2-5; D may match TRBD1 or TRBD2 (5 bases each). With 1 base removed from V and 4 bases from J, the gap between germline ends came to 13 bases. CDR1 is SGHAT and CDR2 is FQNNGV in the germline V gene. There are 15 residues in the CDR3. This CDR3 is CASSLAPAGRETQYI. The CDR3 nucleotides read TGTGCCAGCAGCTTAGCCCCGGCAGGGAGAGAGACCCAGTACATC.

Comment on this clonotype: The CDR3 end shows no conserved phenylalanine or tryptophan, and so a read error is likely. V and J are TRBV6-5 and TRBJ2-3; a weak D match, TRBD2 (5 bases). V shed 10 bases and J shed 4 bases, with 18 bases lying between them. This CDR3 spans 14 amino acids. Germline CDR1 MNHEY, CDR2 SVGAGI. The CDR3 nucleotides read TGTGCCACGCGGACTCCTATCGAGGCAGATACGCAGTATCTT. The encoded protein is CATRTPIEADTQYL.

This clonotype was detected only a few times. The chain combines TRBV25-1 with TRBJ2-3, with TRBD1 as a possible D gene (6 bases). The germline V gene encodes CDR1 MGHDK and CDR2 SYGVNS. The CDR3 has 18 residues. V lost 0 bases and J 1 base, leaving 17 bases between the germline ends. Written as DNA, the CDR3 is TGTGCCAGCAGTGAATATTTAGCAGGGGCGCGAGGCACAGATACGCAGTATTTT. It translates to CASSEYLAGARGTDTQYF.

The chain couples TRBV4-3 to TRBJ2-3, with D perhaps TRBD1 (6 bases). The CDR3 has 19 amino acids. CDR1 is LGHNA, CDR2 YSLEER, per germline. The V end lost 3 bases, the J end lost 2 bases, and 24 bases lay between the germline ends. CDR3 region: CASSQFSLSVGQNTDTQYF. CDR3 DNA sequence: TGCGCCAGCAGCCAGTTTTCTCTCTCCGTTGGACAGAACACAGATACGCAGTATTTT.

This rearrangement joins TRBV11-2 to TRBJ1-3; D is perhaps TRBD1 (6 bases). CDR3 length: 15 residues. V dropped 4 bases and J dropped 0 bases, with 10 bases sitting between them. The V gene's germline CDR1 is SGHAT and CDR2 FQNNGV. The CDR3 sequence is CASSSGHRSGNTIYF. In DNA form, the CDR3 reads TGTGCCAGCAGCTCGGGACACCGCTCTGGAAACACCATATATTTT.

The rearrangement joins TRBV7-2 to TRBJ2-5, with TRBD2 matching over 11 bases. The CDR3 has 15 amino acids. With 7 bases clipped from V and 7 bases from J, the junction kept 11 bases outside the gene matches. Germline CDR1 and CDR2: SGHTA and FQGNSA. The CDR3 loop is CASNSGRAFWGTQYF. The CDR3 DNA is TGTGCCAGCAATAGCGGGAGGGCCTTTTGGGGGACCCAGTACTTC.

Concerning this clonotype: The CDR3 does not end in the conserved phenylalanine or tryptophan, so this is likely a read error. The CDR3 DNA is TGTGCCAGCAGTCCGGGACAGGGTAGCGTCTCAGATACGCAGTATCTT. This encodes CASSPGQGSVSDTQYL. The rearrangement links TRBV12-3 or TRBV12-4 to TRBJ2-3, with 9 bases fitting TRBD1. The CDR3 is made up of 16 amino acids. V trimming: 5 bases; J trimming: 4 bases; junction bases outside the gene matches: 10.

This clonotype was detected only a few times. V and J are TRBV27 and TRBJ2-5; TRBD1 is a possible D gene (7 bases). Germline loops: CDR1 MNHEY, CDR2 SMNVEV (reference sequence). The CDR3 runs 15 residues. V gave up 2 bases and J gave up 0 bases, with 10 bases separating them. The chain's CDR3 is CASSLGRGDQETQYF. The CDR3 DNA reads as TGTGCCAGCAGTTTAGGCAGGGGGGACCAAGAGACCCAGTACTTC.

With regard to this clonotype: A clone one base away is much larger, so this may be a read error. J is TRBJ2-4 and V is TRBV13; perhaps D is TRBD1 or TRBD2 (6 bases each). V shed 0 bases and J shed 2 bases, with 11 bases lying between them. This CDR3 is built from 16 residues. Germline loops: CDR1 PRHDT, CDR2 FYEKMQ (reference sequence). This chain's CDR3 is CASSLGLGGPKNIQYF. CDR3 nucleotides: TGTGCCAGCAGCTTAGGCTTGGGGGGCCCCAAAAACATTCAGTACTTC.

At least ten counts were recorded for this clonotype. The chain couples TRBV7-9 to TRBJ2-7; tentatively, D is TRBD2 (6 bases). The length of the CDR3 is 15 residues. The ends were cut back, 2 bases at V and 2 bases at J, with 13 bases in the middle. Per the germline V gene, CDR1 is SEHNR and CDR2 is FQNEAQ (reference sequence). The CDR3 sequence is CASSLSGDGTYEQYF. The CDR3 bases are TGTGCCAGCAGCTTATCGGGGGACGGAACCTACGAGCAGTACTTC. Full variable domain (missing parts from reference TRBV7-9 and TRBJ2-7): DTGVSQNPRHKITKRGQNVTFRCDPISEHNRLYWYRQTLGQGPEFLTYFQNEAQLEKSRLLSDRFSAERPKGSFSTLEIQRTEQGDSAMYLCASSLSGDGTYEQYFGPGTRLTVT.

This clonotype was counted between two and nine times. V usage is TRBV15 and J usage is TRBJ2-7, with 8 bases lining up with TRBD2. Germline assignment: CDR1 LNHNV and CDR2 YYDKDF (reference sequence). J lost 5 bases, V lost 0 bases, and 6 bases had no gene match. There are 15 residues in the CDR3. This chain's CDR3 is CATSREPGLDNEQYF. The CDR3 coding sequence is TGTGCCACCAGCAGAGAGCCGGGACTAGATAACGAGCAGTACTTC.